Each of the 10 T cell receptor beta chains below was sequenced from the same sample in a study of blood T cell repertoires in COVID-19. Only in-frame clones appear in the TCRdb table, and some are missing; sequencing was by immunoSEQ multiplex PCR. Of about 240,000 clones listed, about 87% are singletons. The sequenced sample was PBMCs or T cells enriched from blood (not recorded which). These receptors were obtained from a woman aged 25 to 39 with acute COVID-19.

V is TRBV6-2 or TRBV6-3 and J is TRBJ2-7; D possibly corresponds to TRBD2 (5 bases). The V end was cut by 5 bases, the J end by 1 base, with 21 bases between. The germline V gene encodes CDR1 MNHEY and CDR2 SVGEGT. The CDR3 totals 17 residues. The CDR3 DNA reads as TGTGCCAGCAGTCCCAGGAGGAGAGCCCTTATATCCTACGAGCAGTACTTC. Its translation is CASSPRRRALISYEQYF.

This chain joins TRBV6-1 and TRBJ2-3; tentative D call: TRBD2 (5 bases). The CDR3 runs 13 residues. The germline CDR1 and CDR2 sequences are MNHNS and SASEGT. V was cut by 0 bases and J by 4 bases, with 5 bases left in between. CDR3 bases: TGTGCCAGCAGTGAAGCGCGGGCAGATACGCAGTATTTT. Translated, it gives CASSEARADTQYF.

The chain joins TRBV28 to TRBJ2-7; 12 bases match TRBD2. Looked up from germline, CDR1 is MDHEN and CDR2 is SYDVKM. The CDR3 has 17 amino acids. With 3 bases clipped from V and 5 bases from J, the junction kept 11 bases outside the gene matches. The CDR3 nucleotides read TGTGCCAGCAGTTTGCCCCAAGAGACTAGCGGGGGCCACGAGCAGTACTTC. Translating it yields CASSLPQETSGGHEQYF.

The chain combines TRBV7-9 with TRBJ1-3, with D uncertain. The germline gives CDR1 SEHNR, CDR2 FQNEAQ (reference sequence). The CDR3 loop spans 17 amino acids. Trimming took 4 bases from V and 0 from J, leaving 16 bases between them. CDR3 residues: CASSSIGGTYSGNTIYF. The CDR3 region has the DNA TGTGCCAGCAGCTCCATTGGAGGCACCTACTCTGGAAACACCATATATTTT.

The rearrangement links TRBV5-4 to TRBJ2-1; 7 nucleotides align to TRBD1. The J segment lost 5 bases and the V segment lost 10 bases, leaving 9 bases of the junction unmatched. Germline V CDR1 and CDR2: SGHNT, YYREEE (reference sequence). This CDR3 is built from 13 residues. In DNA form, the CDR3 reads TGTGCCCACAGGGGCGGTGTACACAATGAGCAGTTCTTC. This encodes CAHRGGVHNEQFF.

The chain joins TRBV16 to TRBJ1-6, with D perhaps matching TRBD1 (6 bases). Germline V gives CDR1 KGHSY, CDR2 FQNENV. The CDR3 is 17 residues long. V dropped 4 bases and J dropped 8 bases, with 21 bases sitting between them. CDR3: CASSPVGLQGRDSPLHF. CDR3 bases: TGTGCCAGCAGCCCCGTGGGGCTACAGGGTAGAGATTCACCCCTCCACTTT. Full variable domain (remainder filled in from reference TRBV16 and TRBJ1-6): GEEVAQTPKHLVRGEGQKAKLYCAPIKGHSYVFWYQQVLKNEFKFLISFQNENVFDETGMPKERFSAKCLPNSPCSLEIQATKLEDSAVYFCASSPVGLQGRDSPLHFGNGTRLTVT.

Details on this clone: In the same sample, other DNA sequences code for this CDR3. The rearrangement uses TRBV4-1 and TRBJ2-3; TRBD2 agrees at 9 bases. Unmatched junction bases numbered 2, after V lost 4 bases and J lost 3 bases. The germline gives CDR1 MGHRA, CDR2 YSYEKL. CDR3 length: 14 amino acids. CDR3 loop: CASSPGLATDTQYF. CDR3 coding DNA: TGCGCCAGCAGCCCGGGACTAGCTACAGATACGCAGTATTTT.

The chain is built from TRBV7-2 and TRBJ2-7, with D maybe TRBD2 (6 bases). Trimming removed 5 bases at V and 2 bases at J, with 16 bases between. Germline V gene lookup returns CDR1 SGHTA and CDR2 FQGNSA. The CDR3 is 15 residues long. CDR3 region: CASSATPRGTYEQYF. In nucleotides, the CDR3 is TGTGCCAGCAGCGCGACCCCGCGGGGCACCTACGAGCAGTACTTC.

This clone was detected only a few times. The rearrangement uses TRBV10-3 and TRBJ1-3, with a possible D match to TRBD1 (5 bases). V gave up 3 bases and J gave up 2 bases, with 11 bases separating them. CDR1 and CDR2 (germline): ENHRY, SYGVKD. The CDR3 length is 15 residues. The CDR3 DNA sequence: TGTGCCATCAGTGAAGGGGCCCCACCTGGAAACACCATATATTTT. Its protein product is CAISEGAPPGNTIYF.

The rearrangement uses TRBV19 and TRBJ2-4, with TRBD2 as a possible D gene (6 bases). CDR1 and CDR2 from the germline V gene are LNHDA and SQIVND (reference sequence). V was shortened by 3 bases and J by 7 bases, with 7 bases between the two germline ends. This CDR3 has 12 amino acids. Written as DNA, the CDR3 is TGTGCCAGTAGTATGGAGGGGAACATTCAGTACTTC. Its translation is CASSMEGNIQYF.